This T cell receptor beta chain came from a study of T cell changes during pregnancy in multiple sclerosis. Clones were sequenced by immunoSEQ multiplex PCR, and TCRdb holds only the in-frame ones, with some missing. The data contain about 40,000 clones, roughly 94% of them singletons. Trimming at V came to 2 bases and at J to 6 bases, leaving 1 base not matched to a gene. Germline V lookup: CDR1 MNHNY, CDR2 SVGAGI (reference sequence). The CDR3 covers 14 residues. This specimen consisted of peripheral blood, obtained in the third trimester of pregnancy. The clonotype originates from a female donor with multiple sclerosis, enrolled in a pregnancy study. The chain couples TRBV6-6 to TRBJ2-1; 10 bases match TRBD2. CDR3 coding DNA: TGTGCCAGCAGTTACGTAGCGGGGGGCAATGAGCAGTTCTTC. It codes for CASSYVAGGNEQFF.